This T cell receptor beta chain is from a study of blood T cell repertoires in COVID-19. About the study: PBMCs, B-cell-depleted T cells, or T cells were the source of the cDNA or gDNA that made up the material.

Original data processing: By means of reference gene primer amplification, nucleated cell counts were estimated. TCRdb's table, derived via immunoSEQ multiplex PCR, lists solely in-frame clones and lacks some. The V and J calls and clone size come from that table; D and trimming were worked out from the DNA. The repertoire has some 66,000 clones, 90% to 95% of them found once; the top ten carry about 7.3%. CDR3 length: 15 amino acids. The V gene's germline CDR1 is SEHNR and CDR2 FQNEAQ (reference sequence). The ends were cut back, 3 bases at V and 7 bases at J, with 18 bases in the middle. The chain couples TRBV7-9 to TRBJ1-2; tentatively, D is TRBD1 (5 bases). This TCR derives from a human donor in a cohort sampled during active COVID-19. The sequenced sample was peripheral blood. Here the CDR3 DNA reads TGTGCCAGCAGCTTGAGCGGGGAAGGGACTAGTGGCTACACCTTC. This translates into CASSLSGEGTSGYTF.